These 5 T cell receptor beta chains were all obtained from the same sample, sequenced in a study of human T cells and chemical hapten exposure listed by TCRdb under 2021. The meaning of the sample's time point label: pre-sensitization, week 0. The treatment or condition label, read with the paper, signifies: therapeutic diphenylcyclopropenone sensitization with weekly scalp DPC. To prepare the library, RACE was applied. The sequencing machine was a NextSeq 500. TCRdb ran its own pipeline on the public reads, namely fastp trimming at Q25 and MiXCR clone calling, and kept in-frame beta chains. Each entry is one CDR3 protein sequence, shown with its most common DNA and genes. The sample table holds 300,000 to 450,000 distinct CDR3 sequences, of which 5% to 6.5% were seen once. Of the sample, 2.5% to 3% is held by the ten largest clones. This specimen was whole blood, taken in connection with sensitization to the hapten diphenylcyclopropenone (DPC). These receptor sequences come from a woman aged 45-60 years with alopecia areata. Some clones in this sample may be carry-over from other donors' samples.

The table lists this clonotype with many counts. The chain couples TRBV12-3 or TRBV12-4 to TRBJ1-4, with 7 bases that match TRBD1. The CDR3 covers 14 residues. V lost 7 bases to trimming and J lost 7 bases; unmatched junction nucleotides: 9. CDR3 sequence (DNA): TGTGCCAGCAAGAGACAGGGAGCCGGTGAAAAACTGTTTTTT. It is translated as CASKRQGAGEKLFF.

This sequence joins TRBV20-1 and TRBJ1-4; D is ambiguous. The CDR3 has 14 amino acids. V lost 1 base, J lost 4 bases, and 10 bases lay in between. Germline V CDR1 and CDR2: DFQATT, SNEGSKA (reference sequence). The CDR3 here is CSARVTTGNEKLFF. CDR3 bases: TGCAGTGCTAGAGTGACGACCGGTAATGAAAAACTGTTTTTT.

The chain couples TRBV4-1 to TRBJ2-4; no firm D call. Between the trimmed V and J ends, which lost 0 bases and 0 bases, there was a span of 15 bases. Germline lookup yields CDR1 MGHRA and CDR2 YSYEKL. The CDR3 runs to 18 residues. In nucleotides, the CDR3 is TGCGCCAGCAGCCAAGAGATCCCCGCTACCCTAGCCAAAAACATTCAGTACTTC. This gives the protein CASSQEIPATLAKNIQYF.

In its sample, this clonotype was seen many times. V usage is TRBV5-1 and J usage is TRBJ2-3, with D unclear. Germline CDR1 and CDR2: SGHRS and YFSETQ. The CDR3 has 12 amino acids. With 0 bases removed from V and 7 bases from J, the gap between germline ends came to 6 bases. Written as DNA, the CDR3 is TGCGCCAGCAGCTTGGGACTTAATACGCAGTATTTT. Protein product: CASSLGLNTQYF.

This clonotype was detected many times. The CDR3 is CASGRDPYEQYF. As DNA, the CDR3 is TGTGCCAGCGGCCGTGACCCCTACGAGCAGTACTTC. V usage is TRBV12-3 or TRBV12-4 and J usage is TRBJ2-7; D ambiguous. V lost 8 bases and J lost 2, with 10 bases in between. The CDR3 has 12 amino acids.